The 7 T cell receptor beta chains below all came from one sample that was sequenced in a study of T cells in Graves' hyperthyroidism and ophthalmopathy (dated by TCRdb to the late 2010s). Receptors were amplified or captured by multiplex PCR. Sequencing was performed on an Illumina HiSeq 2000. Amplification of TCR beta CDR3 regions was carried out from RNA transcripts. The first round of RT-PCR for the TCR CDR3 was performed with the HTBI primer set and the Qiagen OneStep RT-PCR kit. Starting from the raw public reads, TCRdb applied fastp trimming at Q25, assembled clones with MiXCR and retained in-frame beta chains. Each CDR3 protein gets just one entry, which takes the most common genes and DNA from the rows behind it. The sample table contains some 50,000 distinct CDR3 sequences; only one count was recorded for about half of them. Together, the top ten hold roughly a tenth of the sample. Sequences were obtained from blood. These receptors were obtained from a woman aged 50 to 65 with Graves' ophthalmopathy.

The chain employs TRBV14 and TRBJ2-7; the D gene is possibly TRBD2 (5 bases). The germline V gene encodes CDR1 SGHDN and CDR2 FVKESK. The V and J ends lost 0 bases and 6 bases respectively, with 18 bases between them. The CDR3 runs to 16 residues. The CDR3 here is CASSQEATRTSPEQYF. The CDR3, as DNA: TGTGCCAGCAGCCAAGAGGCAACTAGGACCAGCCCCGAGCAGTACTTC. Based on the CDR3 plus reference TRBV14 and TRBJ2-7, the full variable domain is EAGVTQFPSHSVIEKGQTVTLRCDPISGHDNLYWYRRVMGKEIKFLLHFVKESKQDESGMPNNRFLAERTGGTYSTLKVQPAELEDSGVYFCASSQEATRTSPEQYFGPGTRLTVT.

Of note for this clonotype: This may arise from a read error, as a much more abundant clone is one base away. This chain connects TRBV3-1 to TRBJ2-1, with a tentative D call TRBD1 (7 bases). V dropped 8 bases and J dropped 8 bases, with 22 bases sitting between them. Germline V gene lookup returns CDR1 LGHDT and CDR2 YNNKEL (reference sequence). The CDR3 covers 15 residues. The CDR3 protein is CASGPPGLQGDEQFF. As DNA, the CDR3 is TGTGCCAGCGGCCCGCCGGGACTTCAGGGGGATGAGCAGTTCTTC.

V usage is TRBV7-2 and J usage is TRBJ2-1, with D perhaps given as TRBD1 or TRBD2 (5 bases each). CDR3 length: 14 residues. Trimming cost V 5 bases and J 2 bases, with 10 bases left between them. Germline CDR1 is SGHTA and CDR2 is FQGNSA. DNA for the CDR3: TGTGCCAGCAGCAAACCGGGACCCTACAATGAGCAGTTCTTC. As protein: CASSKPGPYNEQFF.

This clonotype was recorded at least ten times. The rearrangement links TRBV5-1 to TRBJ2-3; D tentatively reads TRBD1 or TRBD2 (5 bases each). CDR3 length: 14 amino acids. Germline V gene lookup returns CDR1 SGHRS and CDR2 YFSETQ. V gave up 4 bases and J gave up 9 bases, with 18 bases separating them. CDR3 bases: TGCGCCAGCAGCATCCGGGACGCATCCGCGACGCAGTATTTT. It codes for CASSIRDASATQYF.

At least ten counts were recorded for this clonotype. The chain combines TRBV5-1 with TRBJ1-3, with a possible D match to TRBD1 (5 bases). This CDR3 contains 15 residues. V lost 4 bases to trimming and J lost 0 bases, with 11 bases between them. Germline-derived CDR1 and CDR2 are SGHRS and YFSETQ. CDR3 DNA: TGCGCCAGCAGCCGGCAGGGAGCCTCTGGAAACACCATATATTTT. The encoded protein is CASSRQGASGNTIYF.

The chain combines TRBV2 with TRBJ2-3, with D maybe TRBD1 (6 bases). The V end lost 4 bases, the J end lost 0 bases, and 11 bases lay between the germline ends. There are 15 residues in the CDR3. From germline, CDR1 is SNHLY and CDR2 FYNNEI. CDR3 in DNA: TGTGCCAGCAGTGTGGACAGAACTAGCACAGATACGCAGTATTTT. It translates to CASSVDRTSTDTQYF.

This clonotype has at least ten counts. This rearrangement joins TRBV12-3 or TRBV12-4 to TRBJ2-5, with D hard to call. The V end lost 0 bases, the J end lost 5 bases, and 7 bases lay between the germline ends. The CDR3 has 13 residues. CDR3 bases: TGTGCCAGCAGTTTAGCTAGCTGGGAGACCCAGTACTTC. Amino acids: CASSLASWETQYF.